A single sample gave rise to the 22 T cell receptor beta chains below, sequenced in a study of shared T cell receptors in the human thymus listed by TCRdb under 2021. Receptors were amplified or captured by the immunoSEQ multiplex PCR assay. Imported from immuneACCESS, the table was reduced by TCRdb to in-frame sequences with V and J called. These copies leave out some clones; in studies compared against another copy, an unresolved V gene accounts for under half, and the cause of the remainder is not known. The sample table holds about 660,000 clones, of which 88% were seen once. Roughly 0.0097% of the sample belongs to the ten largest clones. These data were likewise used in another study, on human thymus T cells.

Sequencing input: thymocytes. These receptor sequences come from a boy younger than two with a congenital heart defect. Donor details come from another sample of the same person, matched by shared clones.

About this clone: The sample carries other DNA sequences with the same CDR3. The V gene is TRBV5-1, the J gene TRBJ1-2, with a possible D match to TRBD1 (5 bases). The CDR3 length is 14 residues. V lost 0 bases, J lost 8 bases, and 14 bases lay in between. Germline CDR1 is SGHRS and CDR2 is YFSETQ. DNA for the CDR3: TGCGCCAGCAGCTTGGGTCAGGGTGGCTCAGGCTACACCTTC. It translates to CASSLGQGGSGYTF.

This sequence joins TRBV4-1 and TRBJ2-5; weak D call: TRBD1 (5 bases). V gave up 1 base and J gave up 4 bases, with 13 bases separating them. CDR1 is MGHRA, CDR2 YSYEKL, per germline. The CDR3 runs to 15 residues. The CDR3 region is CASSQAPGRGETQYF. CDR3 nucleotides: TGCGCCAGCAGCCAAGCCCCGGGTAGGGGAGAGACCCAGTACTTC.

This chain links TRBV6-5 with TRBJ2-4; D not resolved. The CDR3 is 16 residues long. The germline V gene encodes CDR1 MNHEY and CDR2 SVGAGI. V lost 2 bases and J lost 4, with 15 bases in between. The CDR3 sequence is CASSYNPTTFKNIQYF. The DNA of the CDR3 is TGTGCCAGCAGTTACAATCCCACTACTTTTAAAAACATTCAGTACTTC.

V and J are TRBV6-5 and TRBJ2-7, with D tentatively TRBD2 (5 bases). Germline lookup yields CDR1 MNHEY and CDR2 SVGAGI. Trimming left V 0 bases short and J 0 bases short, with 9 bases between. The CDR3 has 15 residues. CDR3 in amino acids: CASSYSPLASYEQYF. The CDR3 DNA reads TGTGCCAGCAGTTACTCTCCGCTAGCCTCCTACGAGCAGTACTTC.

Turning to this clone: The identical CDR3 is also encoded by other nucleotide sequences in the sample. The rearrangement links TRBV4-1 to TRBJ2-3, with D tentatively TRBD2 (5 bases). Per the germline V gene, CDR1 is MGHRA and CDR2 is YSYEKL. V lost 1 base to trimming and J lost 1 base, with 9 bases between them. This CDR3 contains 15 residues. The CDR3 sequence: CASSQAGGGTDTQYF. CDR3 DNA sequence: TGCGCCAGCAGCCAAGCTGGAGGAGGCACAGATACGCAGTATTTT.

CDR3 loop: CASSRLTSGRASDYEQYF. Written as DNA, the CDR3 is TGTGCCAGCAGCCGATTGACTAGCGGGAGGGCGTCAGACTACGAGCAGTACTTC. This chain uses TRBV14 with TRBJ2-7; 14 bases match TRBD2. Germline assignment: CDR1 SGHDN and CDR2 FVKESK. The CDR3 consists of 18 residues. V was pared by 4 bases and J by 3 bases, with 11 bases of the junction left unmatched.

This chain joins TRBV6-5 and TRBJ2-1; possibly TRBD2 for D (6 bases). Germline V gives CDR1 MNHEY, CDR2 SVGAGI. V gave up 6 bases and J gave up 6 bases, with 9 bases separating them. This CDR3 is built from 12 residues. The CDR3 DNA reads as TGTGCCAGCAGAGGTAGCGGCAATGAGCAGTTCTTC. Translated: CASRGSGNEQFF.

This chain joins TRBV7-3 and TRBJ2-3, with D possibly being TRBD1 (6 bases). This CDR3 is 14 amino acids long. The V and J ends lost 2 bases and 3 bases respectively, with 9 bases between them. CDR1 is SGHTA, CDR2 FQGTGA, per germline. CDR3 in DNA: TGTGCCAGCAGCTTACAGGGGTCGACAGATACGCAGTATTTT. This gives the protein CASSLQGSTDTQYF.

The chain carries TRBV19 and TRBJ2-7, with 10 bases matching TRBD1. V lost 4 bases, J lost 2 bases, and 5 bases stayed unmatched. Germline V CDR1 and CDR2: LNHDA, SQIVND (reference sequence). This CDR3 is built from 15 residues. CDR3 DNA sequence: TGTGCCAGTAGTAGGGGACAGGGGATTACCTACGAGCAGTACTTC. Its translation is CASSRGQGITYEQYF.

The CDR3: CASSQALRWEKYEQYF. The CDR3 DNA is TGTGCCAGCAGCCAAGCGCTCAGGTGGGAGAAATACGAGCAGTACTTC. The gene calls are TRBV4-2 and TRBJ2-7; possibly TRBD2 for D (5 bases). V lost 1 base to trimming and J lost 4 bases, with 17 bases between them. Germline loops: CDR1 LGHNA, CDR2 YNFKEQ. The CDR3 is 16 residues long.

This clone was seen more than once but under ten times. Sequence at one end of the junction differs from germline and may be a read error. J is TRBJ2-4 and V is TRBV11-2, with a weak D call TRBD1 (6 bases). CDR3 size: 11 residues. Germline V gene lookup returns CDR1 SGHAT and CDR2 FQNNGV. CDR3 in DNA: TGTGCCAGCAGCAACGGAGACAGGACCCTCTTC. Translating it yields CASSNGDRTLF. The whole variable domain, filled in from reference TRBV11-2 and TRBJ2-4, reads EAGVAQSPRYKIIEKRQSVAFWCNPISGHATLYWYQQILGQGPKLLIQFQNNGVVDDSQLPKDRFSAERLKGVDSTLKIQPAKLEDSAVYLCASSNGDRTLFGAGTRLSVL.

The rearrangement uses TRBV6-1 and TRBJ2-7, with TRBD2 matching 8 bases. Germline V lookup: CDR1 MNHNS, CDR2 SASEGT. CDR3 length equals 13 residues. V was clipped by 2 bases and J by 5 bases; unmatched bases: 2. The CDR3 is CASSERGGNEQYF. In DNA form, the CDR3 reads TGTGCCAGCAGTGAACGGGGGGGCAACGAGCAGTACTTC.

V gene TRBV6-5 combines with J gene TRBJ2-3; the D gene is possibly TRBD1 (6 bases). Trimming took off 7 bases at V and 6 bases at J, with 11 bases between the two ends. This CDR3 comprises 12 residues. CDR1 is MNHEY and CDR2 is SVGAGI in the germline V gene. For the CDR3, the DNA is TGTGCCAGCAAGGGGGAGAGGGATACGCAGTATTTT. The encoded protein is CASKGERDTQYF.

The J gene is TRBJ2-7, the V gene TRBV7-2; D possibly corresponds to TRBD2 (6 bases). The V and J ends lost 2 bases and 5 bases respectively, with 10 bases between them. Germline values: CDR1 SGHTA, CDR2 FQGNSA. The CDR3 runs to 13 residues. CDR3 protein: CASSLLGSDEQYF. CDR3 coding DNA: TGTGCCAGCAGCTTACTCGGGAGCGACGAGCAGTACTTC. Drawing the rest from reference TRBV7-2 and TRBJ2-7, the complete variable domain is GAGVSQSPSNKVTEKGKDVELRCDPISGHTALYWYRQSLGQGLEFLIYFQGNSAPDKSGLPSDRFSAERTGGSVSTLTIQRTQQEDSAVYLCASSLLGSDEQYFGPGTRLTVT.

The chain couples TRBV27 to TRBJ1-2; D gene unclear. This CDR3 is built from 13 residues. Germline V gene data show CDR1 as MNHEY and CDR2 as SMNVEV (reference sequence). The V end lost 5 bases, the J end lost 7 bases, and 14 bases lay between the germline ends. The CDR3 loop is CASSPNPLRGYTF. In DNA, the CDR3 is TGTGCCAGCAGTCCGAACCCACTTCGTGGCTACACCTTC.

This sequence joins TRBV30 and TRBJ2-3, with 9 bases aligning to TRBD1. The germline V gene encodes CDR1 GTSNPN and CDR2 SVGIG (reference sequence). The CDR3 has 11 residues. After removal of 4 bases from V and 11 bases from J, the junction contained 4 bases not matched to a gene. The DNA for the CDR3 is TGTGCCTGGACCCCGGGACAGGGGCAGTATTTT. Its protein product is CAWTPGQGQYF.

The V and J genes are TRBV7-2 and TRBJ2-2, with 14 bases aligning to TRBD2. Losses at the gene ends were 3 bases for V and 4 bases for J; bases not matched to a gene: 4. Germline CDR1 is SGHTA and CDR2 is FQGNSA. The CDR3 consists of 17 residues. CDR3 sequence (DNA): TGTGCCAGCAGCTTGGGACTAGCGGGAGTTAGCACCGGGGAGCTGTTTTTT. Its translation is CASSLGLAGVSTGELFF.

The CDR3 protein is CASSPRLAGALAYEQYF. Here the CDR3 DNA reads TGTGCCAGCAGTCCCCGACTAGCGGGAGCCCTCGCTTACGAGCAGTACTTC. The chain has TRBV27 and TRBJ2-7, with 12 bases matching TRBD2. CDR1 is MNHEY and CDR2 is SMNVEV in the germline V gene (reference sequence). Unmatched junction bases numbered 12, after V lost 5 bases and J lost 4 bases. CDR3 length: 17 residues.

Concerning this clone itself: Different DNA sequences within this sample yield the same CDR3. For the CDR3, the DNA is TGTGCCAGCAGCCAGGGACTAAGTTCCTACAATGAGCAGTTCTTC. Its protein product is CASSQGLSSYNEQFF. The J gene is TRBJ2-1, the V gene TRBV4-2; TRBD2 aligns across 7 bases. V lost 3 bases and J lost 1; bases outside the gene matches: 3. The CDR3 has 15 residues. Germline V gene data show CDR1 as LGHNA and CDR2 as YNFKEQ.

V usage is TRBV2 and J usage is TRBJ1-3; D might be TRBD1 (5 bases). The CDR3 is made up of 15 amino acids. CDR1 and CDR2 (germline): SNHLY, FYNNEI. Trimming removed 6 bases from V and 3 bases from J, with 15 bases in between. The CDR3 sequence is CASSAGTSYGNTIYF. The DNA of the CDR3 is TGTGCCAGCAGCGCGGGGACCAGCTATGGAAACACCATATATTTT. The full variable domain, its missing parts supplied by reference TRBV2 and TRBJ1-3, is EPEVTQTPSHQVTQMGQEVILRCVPISNHLYFYWYRQILGQKVEFLVSFYNNEISEKSEIFDDQFSVERPDGSNFTLKIRSTKLEDSAMYFCASSAGTSYGNTIYFGEGSWLTVV.

This clone was found once. J is TRBJ1-1 and V is TRBV7-2; 7 bases map to TRBD1. The V gene's germline CDR1 is SGHTA and CDR2 FQGNSA. This CDR3 has 13 amino acids. The trim removed 4 bases at V and 4 bases at J, leaving 3 bases unmatched. CDR3 region: CASSYYRGTEAFF. The CDR3 DNA reads as TGTGCCAGCAGCTACTACAGGGGCACTGAAGCTTTCTTT.

The V gene is TRBV28, the J gene TRBJ2-7; TRBD1 aligns across 7 bases. CDR3 length equals 15 residues. Germline CDR1 reads MDHEN; CDR2 reads SYDVKM. Trimming removed 5 bases from V and 7 bases from J; junction bases left unmatched: 14. The CDR3 region has the DNA TGTGCCAGCAGTCCCCCCGACAGGGTCGTGGGGGAGCAGTACTTC. Translated: CASSPPDRVVGEQYF.